This record concerns one T cell receptor beta chain sequence. This sample is drawn from a study of blood T cell repertoires in COVID-19. As for the study in general: Sites across the United States, Italy and Spain contributed samples from acute and convalescent COVID-19.

The V and J ends lost 6 bases and 4 bases, in that order; junction bases with no gene match: 4. This CDR3 spans 13 amino acids. Germline V lookup: CDR1 SGHDT, CDR2 YYEEEE. Produced via immunoSEQ multiplex PCR; TCRdb's table is partial and in-frame only. The sample consists of about 190,000 clones, around nine tenths of them appearing once. The clonotype was recovered from a man between 35 and 55 years old with acute or convalescent COVID-19. The sequencing input was peripheral blood. The chain joins TRBV5-6 to TRBJ1-2, with TRBD1 identical over 9 bases. The CDR3 sequence: CASNPTGGYGYTF. CDR3 bases: TGTGCCAGCAACCCGACAGGGGGCTATGGCTACACCTTC.